The 31 T cell receptor beta chains below all came from one sample that was sequenced in a study of T cell responses to AZD1222 COVID-19 vaccine. The method was immunoSEQ multiplex PCR; TCRdb's version includes in-frame clones alone and lacks a portion of them. The sample yields around 190,000 clones, around 94% seen once. Sequenced material: peripheral blood, taken on day 0 of AZD1222 vaccination. The receptors were gathered from an adult in good health.

CDR3 nucleotides: TGCGCCAGCAGCCAAGGGACAGGGGGGTCTGGGGCCAACGTCCTGACTTTC. Its translation: CASSQGTGGSGANVLTF. J is TRBJ2-6 and V is TRBV4-3; 10 positions match TRBD1. The V gene end was trimmed by 1 base and the J gene end by 1 base; junction bases not matched to a gene: 1. CDR3 length: 17 amino acids. Germline CDR1 LGHNA, CDR2 YSLEER.

The V gene is TRBV9, the J gene TRBJ2-1; D is tentatively TRBD1 or TRBD2 (6 bases each). The CDR3 length is 13 residues. The V gene lost 5 bases and the J gene lost 4 bases, with 10 bases spanning the gap. CDR1 SGDLS and CDR2 YYNGEE come from the germline V gene. CDR3 amino acids: CASSRGPYNEQFF. The CDR3 DNA sequence: TGTGCCAGCAGTCGGGGGCCTTACAATGAGCAGTTCTTC. The whole variable domain, filled in from reference TRBV9 and TRBJ2-1, reads DSGVTQTPKHLITATGQRVTLRCSPRSGDLSVYWYQQSLDQGLQFLIQYYNGEERAKGNILERFSAQQFPDLHSELNLSSLELGDSALYFCASSRGPYNEQFFGPGTRLTVL.

This chain uses TRBV10-3 with TRBJ1-5; the D gene is possibly TRBD1 (5 bases). V dropped 10 bases and J dropped 6 bases, with 16 bases sitting between them. Germline V gene sequence: CDR1 ENHRY, CDR2 SYGVKD. The CDR3 has 13 residues. CDR3 sequence reads: CATTSGLAQPQHF. The DNA of the CDR3 is TGTGCCACTACTTCAGGGCTGGCTCAGCCCCAGCATTTT.

The chain links TRBV6-2 or TRBV6-3 to TRBJ1-5; 8 bases match TRBD1. The V segment lost 2 bases and the J segment 4 bases; nucleotides outside the gene matches: 16. CDR1 is MNHEY and CDR2 is SVGEGT in the germline V gene. CDR3 length: 19 amino acids. The CDR3 DNA is TGTGCCAGCAGTTACGTACCGGGACAGGCCACATCATTTAATCAGCCCCAGCATTTT. Translation gives CASSYVPGQATSFNQPQHF.

The V gene is TRBV19, the J gene TRBJ1-2; 8 bases agree with TRBD1. Germline V gene lookup returns CDR1 LNHDA and CDR2 SQIVND (reference sequence). The CDR3 is 15 residues long. With 5 bases clipped from V and 8 bases from J, the junction kept 13 bases outside the gene matches. DNA of the CDR3: TGTGCCAGTAGTTTACCGGGACAGGCACGACCGGGCTACACCTTC. This gives the protein CASSLPGQARPGYTF.

The gene calls are TRBV6-5 and TRBJ1-1; D unclear. The ends were cut back, 4 bases at V and 1 base at J, with 7 bases in the middle. The CDR3 is made up of 13 amino acids. Looked up from germline, CDR1 is MNHEY and CDR2 is SVGAGI. This CDR3 is CASSSHENTEAFF. Written as DNA, the CDR3 is TGTGCCAGCAGTTCACACGAGAACACTGAAGCTTTCTTT.

This clone has only a few counts. The rearrangement uses TRBV28 and TRBJ2-6; D call uncertain. CDR3 length: 14 amino acids. Looked up from germline, CDR1 is MDHEN and CDR2 is SYDVKM. Trimming took 3 bases from V and 0 from J, leaving 3 bases between them. Written as DNA, the CDR3 is TGTGCCAGCAGTTTTCCCTCTGGGGCCAACGTCCTGACTTTC. This gives the protein CASSFPSGANVLTF.

The rearrangement joins TRBV6-1 to TRBJ2-3, with 9 bases aligning to TRBD1. This CDR3 comprises 15 residues. V lost 3 bases, J lost 5 bases, and 6 bases stayed unmatched. The germline gives CDR1 MNHNS, CDR2 SASEGT. DNA of the CDR3: TGTGCCAGCAGTGATGGACAGGGGTGGGGAGATACGCAGTATTTT. Translating it yields CASSDGQGWGDTQYF.

The V call is TRBV6-5, the J call TRBJ1-2, with 12 positions matching TRBD1. Germline CDR1 is MNHEY and CDR2 is SVGAGI. V shed 0 bases and J 7 bases; nucleotides not matched to a gene: 3. This CDR3 region has 15 residues. CDR3 region: CASSYSGTGGGGYTF. The CDR3, as DNA: TGTGCCAGCAGTTACTCCGGGACAGGGGGCGGTGGCTACACCTTC.

This clone was picked up one time. This rearrangement joins TRBV6-6 to TRBJ1-4, with TRBD1 as a possible D gene (6 bases). Germline CDR1 reads MNHNY; CDR2 reads SVGAGI (reference sequence). Trimming removed 5 bases from V and 8 bases from J, with 15 bases in between. CDR3 length: 14 amino acids. CDR3 DNA sequence: TGTGCCAGCAGTCAACCTCAGGGGAGGGAAAAACTGTTTTTT. This translates into CASSQPQGREKLFF.

This clone was recorded only once. The chain links TRBV20-1 to TRBJ1-6; D possibly corresponds to TRBD1 (6 bases). CDR1 DFQATT and CDR2 SNEGSKA come from the germline V gene (reference sequence). Trimming took 3 bases from V and 11 from J, leaving 11 bases between them. CDR3 length equals 12 residues. The CDR3 DNA reads TGCAGTGCTAGTCAGGGGTCAACACCCCTCCACTTT. Its protein is CSASQGSTPLHF.

The chain uses TRBV19 and TRBJ1-2, with 8 nucleotides matching TRBD1. This CDR3 spans 14 amino acids. With V trimmed by 4 bases and J by 3 bases, 4 bases remained unmatched. Germline lookup yields CDR1 LNHDA and CDR2 SQIVND (reference sequence). DNA for the CDR3: TGTGCCAGTAGTACAAACAGGGGGGACTATGGCTACACCTTC. This codes for CASSTNRGDYGYTF.

This chain links TRBV5-1 with TRBJ1-2, with D maybe TRBD1 (5 bases). Germline loops: CDR1 SGHRS, CDR2 YFSETQ. Trimming removed 4 bases from V and 3 bases from J, with 16 bases in between. The CDR3 totals 15 residues. CDR3 loop: CASSPNRRQDYGYTF. CDR3 coding DNA: TGCGCCAGCAGCCCCAACAGGAGACAAGACTATGGCTACACCTTC.

The J gene is TRBJ1-1, the V gene TRBV18, with TRBD1 identical over 7 bases. After removal of 6 bases from V and 0 bases from J, the junction contained 13 bases not matched to a gene. CDR1 is KGHSH and CDR2 is LQKENI in the germline V gene. This CDR3 contains 17 residues. The CDR3 DNA is TGTGCCAGCTCGCCTAACACAGGGGACTTCATGAACACTGAAGCTTTCTTT. Protein product: CASSPNTGDFMNTEAFF.

The chain combines TRBV30 with TRBJ2-7, with unresolved D. The germline V and J ends were trimmed by 2 bases and 7 bases, with 15 bases remaining between them. The germline V gene has CDR1 GTSNPN and CDR2 SVGIG (reference sequence). CDR3 length equals 13 residues. This chain's CDR3 is CAWSYSHAEEQYF. As DNA, the CDR3 is TGTGCCTGGAGTTACTCCCACGCGGAGGAGCAGTACTTC. The full variable domain, with the rest looked up from reference TRBV30 and TRBJ2-7, is SQTIHQWPATLVQPVGSPLSLECTVEGTSNPNLYWYRQAAGRGLQLLFYSVGIGQISSEVPQNLSASRPQDRQFILSSKKLLLSDSGFYLCAWSYSHAEEQYFGPGTRLTVT.

The chain combines TRBV7-2 with TRBJ1-5; D may be TRBD1 (5 bases). The CDR3 is 15 residues long. Per germline, CDR1 SGHTA and CDR2 FQGNSA. V gave up 8 bases and J gave up 3 bases, with 17 bases separating them. CDR3 bases: TGTGCCAGCTCCCTAGGCCCAGGGAACAATCAGCCCCAGCATTTT. This translates into CASSLGPGNNQPQHF. The full variable domain, in which reference TRBV7-2 and TRBJ1-5 provide the parts outside the CDR3, is GAGVSQSPSNKVTEKGKDVELRCDPISGHTALYWYRQSLGQGLEFLIYFQGNSAPDKSGLPSDRFSAERTGGSVSTLTIQRTQQEDSAVYLCASSLGPGNNQPQHFGDGTRLSIL.

The chain uses TRBV2 and TRBJ2-2, with 9 bases matching TRBD2. V trimming: 6 bases; J trimming: 6 bases; junction bases outside the gene matches: 8. The CDR3 covers 15 residues. Germline V gene lookup returns CDR1 SNHLY and CDR2 FYNNEI. CDR3 amino acids: CASRLSGGSSGELFF. CDR3 nucleotides: TGTGCCAGCAGACTAAGCGGGGGGTCTTCCGGGGAGCTGTTTTTT.

Written as DNA, the CDR3 is TGTGCCAGCATCCCGGAGACAGCCCTTAACTATGGCTACACCTTC. It codes for CASIPETALNYGYTF. The chain uses TRBV28 and TRBJ1-2, with D perhaps matching TRBD1 (5 bases). Germline V CDR1 and CDR2: MDHEN, SYDVKM. This CDR3 has 15 residues. V was trimmed by 7 bases and J by 1 base, leaving 16 bases between them.

The CDR3 bases are TGTGCCAGCAGTTGGTCCGGTCATACCTACGAGCAGTACTTC. Protein product: CASSWSGHTYEQYF. This rearrangement joins TRBV28 to TRBJ2-7; D call uncertain. Germline assignment: CDR1 MDHEN and CDR2 SYDVKM. There are 14 residues in the CDR3. V was shortened by 4 bases and J by 2 bases, with 12 bases between the two germline ends.

The chain carries TRBV18 and TRBJ1-5; tentative D call: TRBD1 (6 bases). The length of the CDR3 is 16 residues. Trimming cost V 0 bases and J 3 bases, with 12 bases left between them. Germline V gene data show CDR1 as KGHSH and CDR2 as LQKENI. CDR3 DNA sequence: TGTGCCAGCTCACCACCGGGGCAGGGGTACAATCAGCCCCAGCATTTT. Amino acids: CASSPPGQGYNQPQHF.

The genes are TRBV9 and TRBJ2-5; D might be TRBD2 (5 bases). Per the germline V gene, CDR1 is SGDLS and CDR2 is YYNGEE. The CDR3 consists of 14 residues. V gave up 0 bases and J gave up 3 bases, with 9 bases separating them. Here the CDR3 DNA reads TGTGCCAGCAGCGTAGGGACTTTGAAAGAGACCCAGTACTTC. It codes for CASSVGTLKETQYF. The complete variable domain, with remaining parts taken from reference TRBV9 and TRBJ2-5, reads DSGVTQTPKHLITATGQRVTLRCSPRSGDLSVYWYQQSLDQGLQFLIQYYNGEERAKGNILERFSAQQFPDLHSELNLSSLELGDSALYFCASSVGTLKETQYFGPGTRLLVL.

This clone was seen only once. As DNA, the CDR3 is TGTGCCAGCGGACTTAACTATGGCTACACCTTC. Residues: CASGLNYGYTF. The chain uses TRBV6-5 and TRBJ1-2; D ambiguous. This CDR3 has 11 residues. Germline CDR1 MNHEY, CDR2 SVGAGI. The V end lost 8 bases, the J end lost 1 base, and 5 bases lay between the germline ends.

The chain employs TRBV30 and TRBJ1-6, with 7 bases matching TRBD1. This CDR3 has 13 amino acids. Looked up from germline, CDR1 is GTSNPN and CDR2 is SVGIG (reference sequence). V was pared by 7 bases and J by 2 bases, with 2 bases of the junction left unmatched. CDR3 bases: TGTGCCTTAGACAGGGCCTATAATTCACCCCTCCACTTT. Translated, it gives CALDRAYNSPLHF.

The rearrangement joins TRBV2 to TRBJ1-1; tentatively, D is TRBD1 (5 bases). Between the trimmed V and J ends, which lost 7 bases and 7 bases, there was a span of 13 bases. The CDR3 is 12 residues long. Looked up from germline, CDR1 is SNHLY and CDR2 is FYNNEI. In nucleotides, the CDR3 is TGTGCCAGCATAGGCCGGAGGGGTGAAGCTTTCTTT. Amino acid sequence: CASIGRRGEAFF.

CDR3 bases: TGTGCCAGCAGCCGGGACTCGGACAGACCGTTCTTC. It encodes CASSRDSDRPFF. The chain recombines TRBV7-2 with TRBJ2-1, with D perhaps matching TRBD1 or TRBD2 (6 bases each). The CDR3 sequence is 12 residues long. In germline, CDR1 is SGHTA, CDR2 FQGNSA. Between the trimmed V and J ends, which lost 5 bases and 15 bases, there was a span of 17 bases.

The chain uses TRBV19 and TRBJ2-2, with D possibly being TRBD1 (6 bases). The CDR3 extends over 15 amino acids. Deletions cut 0 bases from V and 5 bases from J, with 10 bases between. The germline V gene has CDR1 LNHDA and CDR2 SQIVND (reference sequence). CDR3 sequence reads: CASSIEWQGTGELFF. In nucleotides, the CDR3 is TGTGCCAGTAGTATAGAGTGGCAGGGGACCGGGGAGCTGTTTTTT.

The chain couples TRBV4-2 to TRBJ1-5; a weak D match, TRBD1 (5 bases). CDR3 length: 13 residues. Between the trimmed V and J ends, which lost 6 bases and 6 bases, there was a span of 12 bases. Germline lookup yields CDR1 LGHNA and CDR2 YNFKEQ. The CDR3 DNA reads as TGTGCCAGCAGACGGGGGGTTGGTCAGCCCCAGCATTTT. Its protein product is CASRRGVGQPQHF.

The chain uses TRBV12-3 or TRBV12-4 and TRBJ2-1, with 8 bases fitting TRBD1. The CDR3 is 13 amino acids. Unmatched junction bases numbered 3, after V lost 4 bases and J lost 7 bases. This CDR3 is CASSSQGANEQFF. The DNA of the CDR3 is TGTGCCAGCAGTTCGCAGGGGGCTAATGAGCAGTTCTTC.

V usage is TRBV4-3 and J usage is TRBJ1-2; possibly TRBD1 for D (5 bases). The CDR3 length is 14 residues. Germline assignment: CDR1 LGHNA and CDR2 YSLEER. With 2 bases removed from V and 6 bases from J, the gap between germline ends came to 13 bases. The CDR3 sequence: CASSQTGTPDGYTF. Here the CDR3 DNA reads TGCGCCAGCAGCCAAACCGGGACCCCAGATGGCTACACCTTC.

The chain's CDR3 is CASSEPGVLYGYTF. The CDR3 DNA is TGTGCCAGCAGCGAACCAGGGGTACTCTATGGCTACACCTTC. The rearrangement joins TRBV3-1 (or the pseudogene TRBV3-2) to TRBJ1-2; D might be TRBD1 (6 bases). The V gene lost 5 bases and the J gene lost 4 bases, with 14 bases spanning the gap. This CDR3 has 14 residues. The germline V gene has CDR1 LGHDT and CDR2 YNNKEL (reference sequence).

There are a few counts of this clone. The chain is built from TRBV7-3 and TRBJ2-7, with no clear D. Trimming cost V 4 bases and J 10 bases, with 17 bases left between them. The germline CDR1 and CDR2 sequences are SGHTA and FQGTGA. The CDR3 spans 13 residues. The CDR3 sequence is CASSSPDRSRQYF. The DNA for the CDR3 is TGTGCCAGCAGCTCACCGGACCGGTCCCGACAGTACTTC.